The sequence of this TCR beta chain was determined in a study of cytomegalovirus exposure and HLA in healthy donors. Study outcomes and limitations: Later, TCR association rates were found to vary by HLA locus, highest for DRB1 and lowest for HLA-C.

Worth noting for this clone: Its specificity is unknown.

PCR was performed using 60 Vbeta and 13 Jbeta primers. Sequenced by immunoSEQ multiplex PCR; TCRdb stores in-frame clones only, minus some. The sample lists about 120,000 clones, 60% to 85% occurring once. The sequenced material came from PBMCs. The source of this sequence is a man aged 45-65 years in good health and CMV-seropositive.

CDR3 in amino acids: CASSLQGPSGNTIYF. The DNA of the CDR3 is TGTGCCAGCAGCTTGCAGGGCCCCTCTGGAAACACCATATATTTT. This sequence joins TRBV5-4 and TRBJ1-3; possible D gene TRBD1, 5 bases. This CDR3 has 15 amino acids. With 1 base removed from V and 0 bases from J, the gap between germline ends came to 8 bases. Germline values: CDR1 SGHNT, CDR2 YYREEE (reference sequence).